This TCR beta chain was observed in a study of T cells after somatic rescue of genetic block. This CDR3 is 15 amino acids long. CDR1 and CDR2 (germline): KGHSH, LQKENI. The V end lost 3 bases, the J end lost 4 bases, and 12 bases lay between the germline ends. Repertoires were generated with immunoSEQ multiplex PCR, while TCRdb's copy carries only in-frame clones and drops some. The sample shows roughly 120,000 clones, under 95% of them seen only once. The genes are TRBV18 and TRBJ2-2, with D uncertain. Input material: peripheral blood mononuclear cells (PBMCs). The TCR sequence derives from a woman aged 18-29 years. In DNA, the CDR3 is TGTGCCAGCTCACCCATTGGTGGGTCCACCGGGGAGCTGTTTTTT. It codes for CASSPIGGSTGELFF.